This T cell receptor beta chain originates from a study of blood T cell repertoires in COVID-19. For the study at large: Sites across the United States, Italy and Spain contributed samples from acute and convalescent COVID-19. The cDNA or gDNA used as material had been derived from T cells, B-cell-depleted T cells, or PBMCs.

With 3 bases removed from V and 1 base from J, the gap between germline ends came to 15 bases. The CDR3 spans 15 residues. Germline V CDR1 and CDR2: SQVTM, ANQGSEA. Clinical history reported by participants formed the basis on which cohorts were assigned. This clone was detected a few times. In the original workflow: Amplification of reference gene primers was used by the study to estimate nucleated cell counts. Produced via immunoSEQ multiplex PCR; TCRdb's table is partial and in-frame only. D and trimming come from the DNA, and the V and J calls and clone size come from that table. This table holds approximately 170,000 clones, around 82% found once.

The sequenced sample consisted of PBMCs or T cells enriched from blood (not recorded which). The clonotype was recovered from a woman aged 50 to 60 in a cohort exposed to, infected with or recovered from COVID-19 (not recorded which). The rearrangement uses TRBV29-1 and TRBJ1-1; the D gene is possibly TRBD1 (5 bases). As DNA, the CDR3 is TGCAGCGTTGATCGGTCCGGCAGGGCGAACACTGAAGCTTTCTTT. Its protein is CSVDRSGRANTEAFF.